The 7 T cell receptor beta chains presented below share a single source sample, sequenced in a study of T-cell memory formation after mild COVID-19. TCRdb processed the 5' RACE reads anew with MiXCR; each CDR3 protein has one entry. The sample consists of about half a million distinct CDR3 sequences, around a sixth of them appearing once. Sequencing was performed on PBMCs or a T cell subset sorted from them (not recorded which). These receptors all come from an adult woman who had mild COVID-19 (a few samples of this study predate the infection). Cell type and time point are not known.

The sample holds a few counts of this clonotype. The chain links TRBV7-3 to TRBJ2-3; D ambiguous. Trimming took off 0 bases at V and 2 bases at J, with 9 bases between the two ends. The CDR3 sequence is 15 residues long. The germline CDR1 and CDR2 sequences are SGHTA and FQGTGA. CDR3 region: CASSLTPGTTDTQYF. The DNA of the CDR3 is TGTGCCAGCAGCTTAACGCCAGGTACCACAGATACGCAGTATTTT. The full variable domain, its missing parts supplied by reference TRBV7-3 and TRBJ2-3, is GAGVSQTPSNKVTEKGKYVELRCDPISGHTALYWYRQSLGQGPEFLIYFQGTGAADDSGLPNDRFFAVRPEGSVSTLKIQRTERGDSAVYLCASSLTPGTTDTQYFGPGTRLTVL.

CDR3 nucleotides: TGTGCCAGCAGCCGGAGGGGGCCAGAGACCCAGTACTTC. Translating gives CASSRRGPETQYF. The genes are TRBV27 and TRBJ2-5, with D tentatively TRBD1 (7 bases). Germline V gene lookup returns CDR1 MNHEY and CDR2 SMNVEV (reference sequence). The CDR3 contains 13 residues. V was clipped by 6 bases and J by 4 bases, with 12 bases between them.

This clonotype has only a few counts. The rearrangement uses TRBV29-1 and TRBJ2-5, with a weak D call TRBD1 (7 bases). Between the trimmed V and J ends, which lost 2 bases and 4 bases, there was a span of 8 bases. Looked up from germline, CDR1 is SQVTM and CDR2 is ANQGSEA. This CDR3 is built from 12 residues. Here the CDR3 reads CSVEQGGETQYF. CDR3 DNA sequence: TGCAGCGTTGAACAGGGGGGAGAGACCCAGTACTTC.

The rearrangement joins TRBV25-1 to TRBJ2-1; D is perhaps TRBD1 (6 bases). This CDR3 region has 15 residues. The V gene lost 3 bases and the J gene lost 7 bases, with 16 bases spanning the gap. Germline CDR1 is MGHDK and CDR2 is SYGVNS. CDR3 protein: CASSDSSLQGNEQFF. CDR3 nucleotides: TGTGCCAGCAGTGATTCGAGCCTCCAGGGGAATGAGCAGTTCTTC.

This clonotype came up a few times. The chain combines TRBV11-1 with TRBJ2-1; weak D call: TRBD2 (5 bases). The CDR3 is 13 residues long. Trimming left V 6 bases short and J 7 bases short, with 13 bases between. The germline CDR1 and CDR2 sequences are SGHAT and FQDESV (reference sequence). This CDR3 reads CASSSGPGNEQFF. DNA for the CDR3: TGTGCCAGCAGTTCCGGACCGGGAAATGAGCAGTTCTTC.

This clonotype was detected a few times. CDR3 in DNA: TGTGCCAGCAGCAAAGTTTATGGCTACACCTTC. Translating gives CASSKVYGYTF. The rearrangement links TRBV21-1 to TRBJ1-2. TRBV21-1 is a listed pseudogene. CDR3 length: 11 amino acids.

For the CDR3, the DNA is TGCAGTGCTATCCCTGGAGACAGGGGTTACAATGAGCAGTTCTTC. Protein product: CSAIPGDRGYNEQFF. The rearrangement links TRBV20-1 to TRBJ2-1; 8 bases line up with TRBD1. Looked up from germline, CDR1 is DFQATT and CDR2 is SNEGSKA (reference sequence). V gave up 4 bases and J gave up 4 bases; unmatched junction bases: 9. The length of the CDR3 is 15 residues.